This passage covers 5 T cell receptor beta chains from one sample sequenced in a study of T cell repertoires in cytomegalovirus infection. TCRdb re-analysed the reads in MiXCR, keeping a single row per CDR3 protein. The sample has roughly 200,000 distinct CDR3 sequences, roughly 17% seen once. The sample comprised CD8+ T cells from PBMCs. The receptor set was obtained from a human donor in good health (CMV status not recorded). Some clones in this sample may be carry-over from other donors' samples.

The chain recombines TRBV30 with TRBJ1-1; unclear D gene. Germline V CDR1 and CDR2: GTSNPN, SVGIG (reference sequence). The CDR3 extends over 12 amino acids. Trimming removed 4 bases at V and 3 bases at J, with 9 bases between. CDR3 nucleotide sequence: TGTGCCTGGATCAGACAATACACTGAAGCTTTCTTT. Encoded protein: CAWIRQYTEAFF.

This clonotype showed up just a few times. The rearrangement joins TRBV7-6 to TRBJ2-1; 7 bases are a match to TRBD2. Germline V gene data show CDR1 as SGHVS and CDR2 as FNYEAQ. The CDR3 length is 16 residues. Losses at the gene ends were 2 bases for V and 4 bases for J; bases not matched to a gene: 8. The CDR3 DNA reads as TGTGCCAGCAGCTTACTCAGAGCGGGGTTGTACAATGAGCAGTTCTTC. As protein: CASSLLRAGLYNEQFF.

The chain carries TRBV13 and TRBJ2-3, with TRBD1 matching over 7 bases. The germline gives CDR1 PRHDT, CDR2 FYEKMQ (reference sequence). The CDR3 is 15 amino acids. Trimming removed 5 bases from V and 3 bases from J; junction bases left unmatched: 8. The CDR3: CASSEQRQGTDTQYF. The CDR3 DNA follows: TGTGCCAGCAGCGAGCAACGACAGGGAACAGATACGCAGTATTTT.

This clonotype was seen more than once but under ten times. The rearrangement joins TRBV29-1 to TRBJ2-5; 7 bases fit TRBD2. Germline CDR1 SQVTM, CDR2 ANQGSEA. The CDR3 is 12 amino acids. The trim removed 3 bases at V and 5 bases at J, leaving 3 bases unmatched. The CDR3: CSVELGGETQYF. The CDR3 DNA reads TGCAGCGTTGAGTTGGGGGGGGAGACCCAGTACTTC.

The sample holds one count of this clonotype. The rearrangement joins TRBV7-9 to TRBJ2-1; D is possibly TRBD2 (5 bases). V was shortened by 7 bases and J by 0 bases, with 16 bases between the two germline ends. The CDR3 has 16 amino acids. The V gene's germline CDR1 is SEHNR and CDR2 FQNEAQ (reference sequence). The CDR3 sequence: CASKREGESSYNEQFF. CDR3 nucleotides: TGTGCCAGCAAACGGGAAGGCGAGAGCTCCTACAATGAGCAGTTCTTC.